The source of this T cell receptor beta chain is a study of blood T cells in healthy people across ages. Study-wide points: Possibly, changes in expanded clonotypes were confounded because donor CMV status was unknown.

About this clonotype itself: Its cognate antigen is unknown.

Looked up from germline, CDR1 is SGHAT and CDR2 is FQNNGV. The CDR3 has 14 residues. The V end was cut by 3 bases, the J end by 9 bases, with 12 bases between. A J-beta primer mix and a sample-barcoded 5' primer were used in a second PCR of roughly 7 to 12 cycles. TCRdb processed the 5' RACE reads anew with MiXCR; each CDR3 protein has one entry. The data hold 700,000 to 950,000 distinct CDR3 sequences, with roughly two fifths observed a single time. The TCR comes from a woman aged 55-70 years in good health. The sample taken for sequencing was blood. This chain joins TRBV11-2 and TRBJ1-6; D might be TRBD1 (6 bases). CDR3 nucleotide sequence: TGTGCCAGCAGCTTGGACACAGGGCTTTCACCCCTCCACTTT. The encoded protein is CASSLDTGLSPLHF.